Listed below are T cell receptor beta chains from one sample, sequenced in a study of T cells expressing NK-cell markers. From its re-call of the 5' RACE reads, TCRdb lists each CDR3 protein once, without DNA. The table lists a few hundred thousand distinct CDR3 sequences. Sequencing input: blood T cells: a sorted CD56 or NKG2C T cell subset, CD4+ or CD8+ T cells, or bulk PBMC T cells (not recorded which). These receptors all stem from a man aged 18 to 69 in good health. Each CDR3 is given with its conserved first and last residue.

j_gene	v_gene	CDR3aa
TRBJ2-2	TRBV27	CASSLYPSGGNTGELFF
TRBJ1-3	TRBV3-1	CASSQVTGFGNTIYF
TRBJ2-1	TRBV20-1	CSGHQRGRDNEQFF
TRBJ1-1	TRBV7-3	CASSMDRQNTEAFF
TRBJ2-7	TRBV7-9	CASSLTRIGYEQYF
TRBJ2-7	TRBV5-1	CASSLVQTEQYF
TRBJ1-1	TRBV11-1	CASRGQILLNTEAFF
TRBJ2-1	TRBV2	CASSQISRASSYNEQFF
TRBJ2-2	TRBV10-3	CAISVETGTGELFF
TRBJ1-6	TRBV11-2	CASSDPLAGTVKNSPLHF
TRBJ2-2	TRBV5-1	CASSFLAGSNTGELFF
TRBJ2-5	TRBV2	CASSGSMDMGQGQETQYF
TRBJ2-1	TRBV12-3/TRBV12-4	CASIAAGGDNEQFF
TRBJ2-3	TRBV5-1	CASNRVGDNTDTQYF
TRBJ1-4	TRBV5-1	CASPHTGGRGNEKLFF
TRBJ2-3	TRBV20-1	CSPIAGGETDTQYF
TRBJ2-7	TRBV6-1	CASSRGVGQIEQYF
TRBJ2-3	TRBV20-1	CSARAGLITDTQYF
TRBJ1-5	TRBV18	CASSPRFEGLWAWPQHF
TRBJ2-1	TRBV18	CASSQIASLPGVYNEQFF
TRBJ2-2	TRBV20-1	CSARSLDIDTGELFF
TRBJ2-7	TRBV5-6	CASSFDLRTGEQYF
TRBJ2-4	TRBV5-1	CASSLGGEAKNIQYF
TRBJ2-5	TRBV20-1	CSARWRGVWLETQYF
TRBJ1-1	TRBV5-1	CASSLGQPNMNTEAFF
TRBJ2-3	TRBV18	CASSPGLAGHTQYF
TRBJ1-6	TRBV28	CASSSTGTLLSSPLHF
TRBJ2-4	TRBV12-3/TRBV12-4	CASSAGTQLAKNIQYF
TRBJ2-4	TRBV12-3/TRBV12-4	CATPEGQGASGNIQYF